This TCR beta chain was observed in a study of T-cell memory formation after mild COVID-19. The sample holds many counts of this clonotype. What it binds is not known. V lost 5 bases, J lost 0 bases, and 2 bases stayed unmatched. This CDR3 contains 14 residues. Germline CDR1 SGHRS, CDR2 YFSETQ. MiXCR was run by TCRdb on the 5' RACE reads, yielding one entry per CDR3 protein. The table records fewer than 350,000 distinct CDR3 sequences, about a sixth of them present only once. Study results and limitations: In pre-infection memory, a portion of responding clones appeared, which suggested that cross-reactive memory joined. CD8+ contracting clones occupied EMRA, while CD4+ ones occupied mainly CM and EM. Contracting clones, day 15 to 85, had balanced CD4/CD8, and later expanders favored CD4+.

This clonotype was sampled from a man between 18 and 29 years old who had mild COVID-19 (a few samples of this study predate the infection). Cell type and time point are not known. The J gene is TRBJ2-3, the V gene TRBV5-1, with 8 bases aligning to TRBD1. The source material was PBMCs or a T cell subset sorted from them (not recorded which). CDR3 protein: CASRTGASTDTQYF. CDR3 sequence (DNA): TGCGCCAGCAGGACAGGGGCGAGCACAGATACGCAGTATTTT. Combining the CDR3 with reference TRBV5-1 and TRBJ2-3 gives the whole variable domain KAGVTQTPRYLIKTRGQQVTLSCSPISGHRSVSWYQQTPGQGLQFLFEYFSETQRNKGNFPGRFSGRQFSNSRSEMNVSTLELGDSALYLCASRTGASTDTQYFGPGTRLTVL.